This entry lists 6 T cell receptor beta chains sequenced from one sample in a study of response to subunit inactivated influenza vaccine. TCRdb reprocessed the RT-PCR reads with MiXCR, giving one entry per CDR3 protein. Of a few hundred thousand distinct CDR3 sequences in the sample, 21% were seen once. The material was PBMCs from blood, obtained about 20 months after vaccination. Receptors originate from a man aged 50-75 years who received an inactivated influenza vaccine.

This clonotype was detected many times. The V and J genes are TRBV29-1 and TRBJ1-5, with TRBD1 matching 7 bases. With 6 bases clipped from V and 5 bases from J, the junction kept 10 bases outside the gene matches. The CDR3 has 14 amino acids. CDR1 and CDR2 from the germline V gene are SQVTM and ANQGSEA. CDR3 protein: CSVSGTDKDQPQHF. The CDR3 nucleotides read TGCAGCGTCTCCGGGACAGACAAAGATCAGCCCCAGCATTTT. The entire variable domain, with the rest obtained from reference TRBV29-1 and TRBJ1-5, is as follows: SAVISQKPSRDICQRGTSLTIQCQVDSQVTMMFWYRQQPGQSLTLIATANQGSEATYESGFVIDKFPISRPNLTFSTLTVSNMSPEDSSIYLCSVSGTDKDQPQHFGDGTRLSIL.

CDR3 DNA sequence: TGCAGTGCTAGTCCTAGCGGGCGAACAGATACGCAGTATTTT. Encoded protein: CSASPSGRTDTQYF. The chain has TRBV20-1 and TRBJ2-3; 8 nucleotides agree with TRBD2. The CDR3 has 14 residues. V gave up 3 bases and J gave up 3 bases; unmatched junction bases: 5. CDR1 and CDR2 from the germline V gene are DFQATT and SNEGSKA (reference sequence).

The chain couples TRBV3-1 to TRBJ1-2; D remains unclear. CDR3 length equals 16 residues. V dropped 6 bases and J dropped 5 bases, with 22 bases sitting between them. Germline values: CDR1 LGHDT, CDR2 YNNKEL (reference sequence). This CDR3 is CASRQTGSRPLYGYTF. DNA for the CDR3: TGTGCCAGCAGACAGACCGGGTCCCGACCCCTGTATGGCTACACCTTC.

This clonotype was recorded many times. The chain employs TRBV23-1 and TRBJ1-4; a weak D match, TRBD1 (5 bases). TRBV23-1 is an ORF; its function is uncertain. Trimming stripped 0 bases from V and 0 bases from J, with 11 bases between. There are 17 residues in the CDR3. The CDR3 spells CASSQSSRASTNEKLFF. For the CDR3, the DNA is TGCGCCAGCAGTCAATCAAGCAGGGCCTCAACTAATGAAAAACTGTTTTTT.

This sequence joins TRBV19 and TRBJ1-1, with TRBD1 matching 9 bases. This CDR3 is 14 amino acids long. Germline CDR1 LNHDA, CDR2 SQIVND (reference sequence). V shed 4 bases and J 5 bases; nucleotides not matched to a gene: 5. The CDR3 DNA sequence: TGTGCCAGTAGTAAGACAGGGGGGGAAACTGAAGCTTTCTTT. Translation gives CASSKTGGETEAFF.

This clonotype appeared a few times. V usage is TRBV4-3 and J usage is TRBJ1-5; no clear D. Trimming cost V 0 bases and J 5 bases, with 8 bases left between them. The CDR3 extends over 14 amino acids. CDR1 and CDR2 (germline): LGHNA, YSLEER. The CDR3 bases are TGCGCCAGCAGCCAAGAGAGGGCGGATCAGCCCCAGCATTTT. The encoded protein is CASSQERADQPQHF.